Listed below are T cell receptor beta chains from one sample, sequenced in a study of sequential checkpoint blockade in melanoma. The assay was immunoSEQ multiplex PCR, and TCRdb's table has in-frame clones only and misses some. Of about 20,000 clones listed, roughly 80% are singletons. The specimen was CD8+ T cells sorted from blood (inferred from file names), collected from a patient given nivolumab and ipilimumab in sequence. These receptors were taken from a human donor with melanoma. Both conserved end residues are part of each CDR3. Each record gives: clone size, J gene, V gene, D gene, CDR3 DNA, CDR3 protein. A D gene is named only where the DNA matches it firmly. Clone size is shown for a subset of rows, as once, few, many or a class of expanded clone.

>-|TRBJ2-7|TRBV7-6|TRBD2
TGTGCCAGCAGCTTATTCGGGGGGGAAAGCTACGAGCAGTACTTC
CASSLFGGESYEQYF
>-|TRBJ2-7|TRBV7-8|-
TGTGCCAGCAGCTTAGACGGGGTGACCTCCTACGAGCAGTACTTC
CASSLDGVTSYEQYF
>-|TRBJ2-7|TRBV7-9|-
TGTGCCAGCAGCGAGAGGTCGCCTGGGCAGTACTTC
CASSERSPGQYF
>-|TRBJ1-3|TRBV5-1|TRBD1
TGCGCCAGCAGCTTGGAGGGACAGAAGCCTGGAAACACCATATATTTT
CASSLEGQKPGNTIYF
>-|TRBJ2-2|TRBV7-9|TRBD1
TGTGCCAGAGGGACAGGGAGGGCCGGGGAGCTGTTTTTT
CARGTGRAGELFF
>-|TRBJ2-7|TRBV27|-
TGTGCCAGCAGTTTATCGTCACACTACGAGCAGTACTTC
CASSLSSHYEQYF
>-|TRBJ2-7|TRBV11-2|TRBD1
TGTGCCAGCAGCTCTGATTTCAGGGGGCTCTACGAGCAGTACTTC
CASSSDFRGLYEQYF
>few|TRBJ1-2|TRBV30|-
TGTGCCTACCTAGACGGCTATGGCTACACCTTC
CAYLDGYGYTF
>-|TRBJ2-3|TRBV9|-
TGTGCCAGCAGCCCTGAGTTCCGCACAGATACGCAGTATTTT
CASSPEFRTDTQYF
>-|TRBJ1-2|TRBV7-2|-
TGTGCCAGCAGCTTTGTGGAGGCATACTATGGCTACACCTTC
CASSFVEAYYGYTF
>-|TRBJ2-7|TRBV7-8|-
TGTGCCAGCAGCTCAACAGGGTCGCTCCGCTACGAGCAGTACTTC
CASSSTGSLRYEQYF
>-|TRBJ1-1|TRBV6-5|-
TGTGCCAGCAGTTATTTTGACAGTACTGAAGCTTTCTTT
CASSYFDSTEAFF
>-|TRBJ2-2|TRBV4-2|TRBD2
TGTGCTAGCAGCGATAGCGGGGGGGCAGTGACGAACACCGGGGAGCTGTTTTTT
CASSDSGGAVTNTGELFF
>few|TRBJ1-2|TRBV6-6|-
TGTGCCAGCAGTTACCCAGGGACATATGGCTACACCTTC
CASSYPGTYGYTF
>once|TRBJ1-3|TRBV9|-
TGTGCCAGCAGCGTATACTTCTCTGGAAACACCATATATTTT
CASSVYFSGNTIYF
>-|TRBJ1-2|TRBV6-5|-
TGTGCCAGCAGTTACTCAGAGGGCGGCCTCTATGGCTACACCTTC
CASSYSEGGLYGYTF
>-|TRBJ2-1|TRBV28|-
TGTGCCAGCAGTTTGCGGGAACGTCTTACAGGATACAATGAGCAGTTCTTC
CASSLRERLTGYNEQFF
>many|TRBJ2-7|TRBV7-9|-
TGTGCCAGCAGCACCAGCCAGGGCTCCGAGCAGTACTTC
CASSTSQGSEQYF
>few|TRBJ1-4|TRBV19|-
TGTGCCAGTAGATTACTCCGGAATGAAAAACTGTTTTTT
CASRLLRNEKLFF
>-|TRBJ2-1|TRBV10-3|TRBD1
TGTGCCAGCCGACAGGGGGATTTACCCTCCTACAATGAGCAGTTCTTC
CASRQGDLPSYNEQFF
>-|TRBJ1-6|TRBV7-2|-
TGTGCCAGCAGCCAAGATTTTCAGGAAATGGCTAATTCACCCCTCCACTTT
CASSQDFQEMANSPLHF
>-|TRBJ2-7|TRBV5-4|TRBD1
TGTGCCAGCAGCTGGGGGGACAGGGGCTACGAGCAGTACTTC
CASSWGDRGYEQYF
>-|TRBJ2-7|TRBV6-1|-
TGTGCCAGCAGGGGGAGGACGTTCTACGAGCAGTACTTC
CASRGRTFYEQYF
>-|TRBJ2-1|TRBV4-3|TRBD2
TGCGCCAGCAGCGAATCGGGACTAGCGTTATACAATGAGCAGTTCTTC
CASSESGLALYNEQFF
>-|TRBJ1-2|TRBV5-6|TRBD1
TGTGCCAGCAGTGACGGCACGGGACAGGGAAGTTACTATGGCTACACCTTC
CASSDGTGQGSYYGYTF
>-|TRBJ1-1|TRBV6-1|TRBD1
TGTGCCAGCAGTACCGGGACAGGGATCTGGACTGAAGCTTTCTTT
CASSTGTGIWTEAFF
>-|TRBJ2-2|TRBV15|-
TGTGCCACCAGCAGAGATAAAGACAGCAACACCGGGGAGCTGTTTTTT
CATSRDKDSNTGELFF
>-|TRBJ2-2|TRBV6-1|-
TGTGCCAGCTCACACTCAGCGGACACCGGGGAGCTGTTTTTT
CASSHSADTGELFF
>-|TRBJ2-1|TRBV28|TRBD2
TGTGCCAGCAGGTCATACGGGACTAGCGGGGTCTATGAGCAGTTCTTC
CASRSYGTSGVYEQFF
>-|TRBJ2-7|TRBV7-7|-
TGTGCTAGCAGCTTAGGGTCAGGAACCTCCTACGAGCAGTACTTC
CASSLGSGTSYEQYF
>-|TRBJ1-5|TRBV7-9|-
TGTGCCAGCAGCTCAGAAGGGACTGCGAGTCAGCCCCAGCATTTT
CASSSEGTASQPQHF
>-|TRBJ2-7|TRBV29-1|-
TGCAGCGTTGAAGGAAAACAAGAATACGAGCAGTACTTC
CSVEGKQEYEQYF
>-|TRBJ1-1|TRBV6-1|-
TGTGCCAGCAGTGAATGGGGGCAGAGTAACACTGAAGCTTTCTTT
CASSEWGQSNTEAFF
>-|TRBJ1-1|TRBV19|-
TGTGCCAGTAGTACCCAGGGGCCGAACACTGAAGCTTTCTTT
CASSTQGPNTEAFF
>-|TRBJ1-6|TRBV6-1|-
TGTGCCAGCAGTGACGGAAGCGGGGCCTTTCATTCGCCCCTCCACTTT
CASSDGSGAFHSPLHF
>-|TRBJ2-1|TRBV4-3|-
TGCGCCAGCAGCCAAGATCCCGACAGGTTCGACAATGAGCAGTTCTTC
CASSQDPDRFDNEQFF
>-|TRBJ1-2|TRBV4-1|-
TGCGCCAGCAGCCAAGTGGCTACAGCCTACTTAGCTAACTATGGCTACACCTTC
CASSQVATAYLANYGYTF
>-|TRBJ1-2|TRBV4-3|TRBD1
TGCGCCAGCAGCCAAGAACATACTAGGACAGGGAGCTATGGCTACACCTTC
CASSQEHTRTGSYGYTF
>-|TRBJ1-1|TRBV28|-
TGTGCCAGCCTTAAGGACCTGGGGAGTGTGAACACTGAAGCTTTCTTT
CASLKDLGSVNTEAFF
>-|TRBJ2-1|TRBV19|TRBD1
TGTGCCAGTAGTGGGGGACAGAAAAATGAGCAGTTCTTC
CASSGGQKNEQFF